The T cell receptor beta chain under discussion was sequenced for a study of control samples from healthy donors and cancer patients. Using immunoSEQ multiplex PCR, the repertoire was profiled, and TCRdb retains in-frame clones only, with some absent. The sample holds about 220,000 clones; roughly 94% are singletons and the top ten take more than 1.3%. Trimming took off 4 bases at V and 6 bases at J, with 10 bases between the two ends. Germline lookup yields CDR1 LGHDT and CDR2 YNNKEL (reference sequence). This CDR3 is built from 13 residues. The specimen sequenced was blood. The TCR was taken from a man aged 45 to 65 in good health. The V call is TRBV3-1 (or the pseudogene TRBV3-2), the J call TRBJ1-5; D gene ambiguous. The chain's CDR3 is CASSPGSGQPQHF. In DNA form, the CDR3 reads TGTGCCAGCAGCCCGGGCTCGGGTCAGCCCCAGCATTTT.